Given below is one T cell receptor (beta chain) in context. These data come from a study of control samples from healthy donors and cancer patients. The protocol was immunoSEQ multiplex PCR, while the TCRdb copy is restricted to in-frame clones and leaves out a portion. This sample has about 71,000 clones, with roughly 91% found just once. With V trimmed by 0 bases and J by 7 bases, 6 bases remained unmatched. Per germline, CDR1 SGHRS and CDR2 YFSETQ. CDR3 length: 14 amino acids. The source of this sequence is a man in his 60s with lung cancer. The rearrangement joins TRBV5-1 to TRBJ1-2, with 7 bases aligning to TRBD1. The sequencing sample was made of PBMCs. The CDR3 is CASSLVAGGGGYTF. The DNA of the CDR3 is TGCGCCAGCAGCTTGGTGGCAGGGGGTGGTGGCTACACCTTC.